This TCR beta chain was profiled in a study of blood T cell repertoires in COVID-19. Study summary: T cells, B-cell-depleted T cells, or PBMCs supplied cDNA or gDNA.

Study processing details: From reference gene primer amplification, estimates of nucleated cell counts were derived. TCRdb keeps only in-frame clones here, not all; method: immunoSEQ multiplex PCR. V and J calls and clone size are given by that table; D and trimming were obtained from the DNA. Of more than 300,000 clones listed, more than 75% are singletons. Patients of the Seattle cohort, enrolled during active infection, were followed longitudinally. Material for sequencing was peripheral blood. The origin of this receptor is a woman between 25 and 40 years old with COVID-19, enrolled during active disease.

The DNA of the CDR3 is TGTGCCAGCAGTGAAGGGGGCGACACTGAAGCTTTCTTT. Its protein is CASSEGGDTEAFF. The chain recombines TRBV25-1 with TRBJ1-1, with D perhaps matching TRBD1 (6 bases). Germline CDR1 MGHDK, CDR2 SYGVNS. This CDR3 region has 13 residues. V lost 2 bases to trimming and J lost 3 bases, with 7 bases between them.